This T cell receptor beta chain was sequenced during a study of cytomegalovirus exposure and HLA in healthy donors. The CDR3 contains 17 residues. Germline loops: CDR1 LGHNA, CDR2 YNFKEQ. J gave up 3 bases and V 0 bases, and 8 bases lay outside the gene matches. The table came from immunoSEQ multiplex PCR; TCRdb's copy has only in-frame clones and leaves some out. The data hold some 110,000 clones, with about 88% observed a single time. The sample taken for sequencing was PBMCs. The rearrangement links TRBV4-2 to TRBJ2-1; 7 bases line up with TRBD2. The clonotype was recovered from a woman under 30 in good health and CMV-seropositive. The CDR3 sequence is CASSQDLGGLNYNEQFF. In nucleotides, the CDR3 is TGTGCCAGCAGCCAAGATCTCGGGGGACTAAACTACAATGAGCAGTTCTTC.